This T cell receptor beta chain was sequenced during a study of T cells in Graves' hyperthyroidism and ophthalmopathy. This CDR3 has 13 residues. CDR1 and CDR2 from the germline V gene are GTSNPN and SVGIG (reference sequence). V dropped 5 bases and J dropped 1 base, with 11 bases sitting between them. In its sample, this clonotype was seen many times. Its antigen is undetermined. General study findings and limits: Most thyroid clonotypes expanded above 0.001 appeared in blood too.

RNA transcripts provided the source from which TCR beta CDR3 regions were amplified. HTBI primers were used for first-round RT-PCR of the TCR CDR3. TCRdb used MiXCR to reprocess the multiplex PCR reads, holding one entry per CDR3 protein. The sample includes fewer than 650,000 distinct CDR3 sequences, 11% to 15% of them seen just once. Sequencing was carried out using blood. The chain couples TRBV30 to TRBJ1-1; D remains unclear. This TCR derives from a woman aged 25 to 39 with Graves' hyperthyroidism that later progressed to Graves' ophthalmopathy. CDR3 nucleotide sequence: TGTGCCTGGCAGCGGGTGCGGAACACTGAAGCTTTCTTT. Its protein product is CAWQRVRNTEAFF.